Sequencing of this TCR beta chain was carried out in a study of OX40 agonist ivuxolimab in advanced cancers. About the study: Mean age around 60 years, range about 23 to 85; approximately 80% male.

General observations from the study: CD4+ and CD8+ blood T cells expanded clonally by week 6 at 0.1 to 3.0 mg/kg. Normalized expansion of T-cell clones was also low for some nonresponders.

In regard to this clone: No antigen is known for it.

Profiling relied on immunoSEQ multiplex PCR, and the TCRdb table lists in-frame clones only, not all of them. The table has tens of thousands of clones, approximately 81% seen once. Trimming took off 4 bases at V and 2 bases at J, with 14 bases between the two ends. From germline, CDR1 is SGHRS and CDR2 YFSETQ. The CDR3 runs 15 residues. The chain employs TRBV5-1 and TRBJ2-3, with D possibly matching TRBD1 (6 bases). The clonotype originates from an adult with an advanced solid tumor such as melanoma, head and neck, liver or kidney cancer. The sample in question was CD4+ or CD8+ T cells sorted from blood, obtained in a trial of the OX40 agonist ivuxolimab. The CDR3 bases are TGCGCCAGCAGCACGAAACAGGGAAACACAGATACGCAGTATTTT. Translating it yields CASSTKQGNTDTQYF.